This TCR beta chain came from a study of CD8+ T cells in alopecia areata. cDNA reverse transcribed from extracted RNA served as the sequencing template. The table came from immunoSEQ multiplex PCR; TCRdb's copy has only in-frame clones and leaves some out. The data contain 150,000 to 200,000 clones, roughly 60% of them seen just once; the ten biggest clones take up about 1.5%. Those with alopecia areata gave lesional scalp punch biopsies and peripheral blood. The source of this sequence is a human donor with alopecia areata. Sequencing was performed on CD4+ T cells sorted from blood, taken at week 0.

CDR3 bases: TGTGCCAGCAGGCAGACAGGCGGGAGCACCGGGGAGCTGTTTTTT. Its protein product is CASRQTGGSTGELFF. The chain employs TRBV27 and TRBJ2-2, with a tentative D call TRBD2 (7 bases). Trimming left V 6 bases short and J 4 bases short, with 15 bases between. The CDR3 has 15 residues. The germline gives CDR1 MNHEY, CDR2 SMNVEV (reference sequence).